This entry describes one TCR beta chain. Its antigen is unknown. The data were obtained in a study of memory CD4+ T cells and cytomegalovirus serostatus. The overall study: Donors were healthy Belgian adults, fewer than ten CMV seropositive and about two dozen seronegative. Overall study findings and caveats: About 40% of the roughly 160 known CMV-associated TCRbeta sequences appeared in CD4+ memory.

The assay was immunoSEQ multiplex PCR, and TCRdb's table has in-frame clones only and misses some. The sample holds around 40,000 clones; roughly 77% are singletons and the top ten take approximately 0.8%. Single viable CD3+CD4+CD8-CD45RO+ cells were sorted as the memory CD4+ T cells. Germline V lookup: CDR1 KGHSH, CDR2 LQKENI. Trimming removed 3 bases at V and 6 bases at J, with 13 bases between. This CDR3 is 14 amino acids long. This sequence originates from an adult in good health and CMV-seronegative. The chain is built from TRBV18 and TRBJ2-3; possibly TRBD1 or TRBD2 for D (7 bases each). Sequenced sample: memory CD4+ T cells from blood. CDR3 in amino acids: CASSPGRGPDTQYF. The CDR3 nucleotides are TGTGCCAGCTCACCGGGGAGGGGGCCCGATACGCAGTATTTT.